This T cell receptor (beta chain) appears in the sequencing data of a study of cytomegalovirus exposure and HLA in healthy donors (dated by TCRdb to about 2017). A note on the overall study: According to an earlier analysis of a few hundred of the donors, 150 million to 200 million T cells yielded roughly 100 million unique TCR beta sequences and about 300 Gb of sequence data. Across approximately 420 genotyped donors of the cohort, an average of about 220,000 unique TCR beta nucleotide sequences per donor were sequenced, and approximately 17% of those sequences were non-productive. The study combined high-throughput TCR immunosequencing, statistical association of individual TCRs with disease status, and machine learning to predict cytomegalovirus infection status. A separate validation cohort of about 110 different subjects was used in addition to the roughly 700-subject first cohort. In a later genetic analysis, genome-wide SNP genotypes for about 55% of the roughly 700 donors were used, and that subset was treated as a discovery cohort. Around 300 gigabases of sequencing data and tens of millions of unique TCR sequences were included in an early release covering under 650 HLA-typed donors. An earlier analysis of fewer than 750 of the donors used high-throughput TCR beta sequencing to judge whether each TCR beta V gene segment behaved as functional or pseudogenic. Typing coverage differed by locus: A, B, C, DRB1 and DQB1 were typed in roughly 629-630 donors, DQA1 in 500 to 550, DPA1 in roughly 590, and DPB1 in approximately 450. Among the roughly 390 genotyped donors, around 81% belonged to the genetic ancestry cluster associated with self-reported Caucasian donors. The T cell repertoires of several hundred subjects were profiled by immunosequencing and related to cytomegalovirus serostatus. Because of strong linkage in the cohort, roughly 5 DR-DQ haplotypes were treated as single units for association and clustering. Donor age, sex, ethnicity and CMV serostatus were collected together with the repertoire data. To study patterns of TCR occurrence, a later analysis re-analyzed previously published TCR beta repertoires from 666 donors and added high-resolution HLA genotyping. The study aimed to test whether signatures of past pathogen exposure could be identified by cataloging public T cell receptors. Every discovery cohort repertoire had been produced on one sequencing platform. Class I and class II HLA loci were covered by the typing at four-digit resolution. Rather than drawing on any new phenotypic data, the later analysis identified candidate immune exposures from TCR beta sequences and the way those sequences occurred across donors.

Of note for this clone: Its cognate antigen has yet to be identified. No base qualities exist here, and no much larger clone lies one base off it.

Study-wide findings and limitations: Linkage disequilibrium might explain the correlated functional status among segregating V segments, but an unknown experimental factor could not be excluded. In a later analysis, more than 15,000 TCR beta sequences were associated with specific HLA alleles at a false discovery rate of 0.05. The authors suggested that the approach could potentially be generalized to other disease states and immunological phenotypes. An earlier analysis of several hundred of the donors showed that most TCR beta V segments appeared in productive rearrangements either about 90% or about 30% of the time, which broadly matched IMGT annotations. When HLA alleles, especially DR and DQ, strongly co-occurred, attributing TCR associations to individual alleles was difficult. A group of highly shared sequence variants was considered likely to be a technical artifact of the sequencing pipeline. In a later analysis, most CMV-associated TCR beta chains were found to appear HLA-restricted, with HLA associations seemingly driven largely by CMV exposure. The study listed over 150 TCR beta chains as associated with cytomegalovirus. An association between a missense DCLRE1C variant and V-gene and J-gene trimming of TCR beta chains was found in a later genetic analysis and replicated in an independent cohort. In a later analysis, HLA-associated TCR beta chains were found to be more clonally expanded and to have lower generation probabilities than equally common non-associated chains. Three of the identified cytomegalovirus-associated TCR beta chains were confirmed in vitro to be specific for cytomegalovirus antigens. In both the original and validation cohorts, the classifier was reported to diagnose cytomegalovirus status with high specificity and sensitivity. A later analysis found that TCR association rates varied across HLA loci, with DRB1 alleles showing the most associated TCRs and HLA-C alleles the fewest. Because some donors lacked HLA typing at each locus, the association tests relied only on the typed subset. CMV serostatus was the only immune exposure information available for the cohort. Only TCR beta chains were sequenced in this cohort, and the absence of alpha or paired-chain data limited detectable features. Compared with the roughly 700-donor mean, donors in an Asian-associated ancestry cluster had fewer N-insertions in productive TCRs, according to a later genetic analysis. Some IMGT-functional V segments, including TRBV6-2 and TRBV6-3, could not be told apart with the 87-base-pair reads, so those segments were excluded. Because counts were too low, 15 to 20 rarely observed V segments, including chromosome 9 orphons, were excluded from the earlier analysis of 587 of the donors. A later analysis reported that several top co-occurrence clusters appeared linked to parvovirus B19, influenza, CMV and Epstein-Barr virus. Most TCR sequences were seen in very few donors, while some public TCRs were found in many individuals. A further reported finding was that TCR beta sequences accurately predicted the HLA-A and HLA-B alleles for most subjects in the first cohort. Roughly uniform sequencing depth across donors was assumed in presence/absence analyses, although this assumption may not hold.

The cohort consisted of 666 healthy bone marrow donors. At the time of sampling, all cohort members were nominally healthy, though unrecorded immune exposures were likely present. The donor was CMV seropositive and belonged to the group of 250 to 350 seropositive cohort members. Every donor gave a peripheral blood sample, and the peripheral blood mononuclear cells from that sample were used for TCR beta sequencing. Genomic DNA extraction from the blood cell samples was performed with the Qiagen DNeasy Blood Extraction Kit. The method was the immunoSEQ multiplex PCR assay. For the multiplex PCR, a mixture combining 60 forward primers for TCR Vbeta segments and 13 reverse primers for TCR Jbeta segments was used. Amplification of the CDR3 region of rearranged TCR beta genes was performed with a multiplex PCR assay on genomic DNA. On the Illumina HiSeq System, the amplified TCR beta libraries were sequenced as 87-base-pair reads. The authors' analysis ran thus. Across the 700 or so repertoires, a later analysis counted tens of millions of unique TCR beta chains, roughly 11 million of which were shared by at least two donors. Raw reads were error-corrected and collapsed into unique sequences with a nearest-neighbor algorithm that merged closely related sequences to remove PCR and sequencing errors. To assign V, D and J gene segments, CDR3 sequences were aligned to IMGT reference sequences. For a sequence to be retained, at least a six-nucleotide match to both a V gene segment and a J gene segment was required. A rearrangement was called productive if the CDR3 had no stop codons and remained in frame with V and J, and every other rearrangement was called non-productive. Following IMGT convention, CDR3 was defined as the stretch from the second conserved V-encoded cysteine to the conserved J-encoded phenylalanine. The earlier analysis of 587 of the donors excluded sequences that lacked an unambiguous match to a single V gene segment. In an earlier analysis of several hundred of the donors, a V segment was called functional when productive rearrangements were above 56.7%, and segregating when the standard deviation between donors exceeded 5%. A statistical classification framework was developed to diagnose cytomegalovirus status using the catalog of TCR beta chain sequences. A later analysis assigned V and J genes by comparing TCR nucleotide sequences with IMGT/GENE-DB human TR gene sequences. A later analysis assigned CDR3 sequences and most-parsimonious VDJ recombination scenarios with the TCRdist pipeline. In a later analysis, each TCR beta chain was defined by its CDR3 amino acid sequence together with its V-gene family, and reads without a unique V-gene family were excluded. As a way to deal with suspected cross-contamination and a sequencing artifact, a later analysis dropped hundreds of nucleotide sequences that were highly shared and had low generation probability. A later analysis calculated a clonal expansion index for each public chain from normalized within-repertoire ranks of inferred template counts. In a later analysis, generation probabilities were computed using a VDJ recombination model fitted to out-of-frame rearrangements, and the results were checked against IGoR. Hypergeometric tests were used in a later analysis to score TCR-TCR, TCR-HLA and TCR-CMV co-occurrence, with a repertoire-size bias correction applied to the TCR pairs. False discovery rates were estimated in a later analysis by permuting HLA or CMV assignments 20 times. In a later analysis, co-occurring TCRs were grouped using DBSCAN, and TCRdist sequence similarity was added for clustering within HLA-allele-positive subsets. Co-occurrence clustering excluded repertoires with fewer than 30,000 or more than 120,000 public chains, plus five with anomalous nucleotide sharing. Drawn from immuneACCESS, this table holds only the in-frame rearrangements with V and J called that TCRdb kept. Clones are partly lost; checked studies trace under half to an unresolved V gene and leave the rest unexplained. That table is the source of V, J and clone size, and D and trimming were worked out from the DNA. The sample includes 110,000 or so clones, with 77% observed a single time. About 4.9% of the sample belongs to the ten largest clones.

As encoded in the germline V gene, CDR1 is SGHRS while CDR2 is YFSETQ. Inclusive of the bounding cysteine and phenylalanine, the CDR3 is 13 residues long. CDR3 DNA is the only sequence kept; it has 39 bases, read in frame from the first base. V sheds 3 bases and J sheds 4 bases, leaving 10 bases between their ends. Specimen: PBMCs. The rearranged segments are TRBV5-1 and TRBJ2-5; there is no confident call for the D gene. The receptor comes from a man aged 45-60 years in good health and CMV-seropositive. The CDR3 protein: CASSWALSETQYF. In nucleotides, the sequence is TGCGCCAGCAGCTGGGCCCTTTCAGAGACCCAGTACTTC.